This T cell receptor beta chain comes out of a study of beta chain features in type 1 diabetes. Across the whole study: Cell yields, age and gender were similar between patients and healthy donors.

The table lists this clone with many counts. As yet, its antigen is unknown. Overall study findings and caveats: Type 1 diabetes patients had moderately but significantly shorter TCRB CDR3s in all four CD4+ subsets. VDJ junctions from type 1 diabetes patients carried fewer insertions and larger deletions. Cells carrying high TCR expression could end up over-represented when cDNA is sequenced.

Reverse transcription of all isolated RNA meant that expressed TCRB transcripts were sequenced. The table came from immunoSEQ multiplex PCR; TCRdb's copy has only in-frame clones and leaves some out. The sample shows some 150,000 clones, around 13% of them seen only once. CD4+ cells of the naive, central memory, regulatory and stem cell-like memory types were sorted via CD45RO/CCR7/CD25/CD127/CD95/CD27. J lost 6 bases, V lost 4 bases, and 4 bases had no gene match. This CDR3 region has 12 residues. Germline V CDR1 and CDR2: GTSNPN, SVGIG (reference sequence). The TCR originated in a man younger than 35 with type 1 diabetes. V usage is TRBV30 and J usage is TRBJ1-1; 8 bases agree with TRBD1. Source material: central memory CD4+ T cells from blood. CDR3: CAWNKQGAEAFF. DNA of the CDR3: TGTGCCTGGAATAAACAGGGGGCTGAAGCTTTCTTT. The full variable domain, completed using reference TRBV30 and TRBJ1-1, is SQTIHQWPATLVQPVGSPLSLECTVEGTSNPNLYWYRQAAGRGLQLLFYSVGIGQISSEVPQNLSASRPQDRQFILSSKKLLLSDSGFYLCAWNKQGAEAFFGQGTRLTVV.